This entry concerns a single T cell receptor beta chain. The V gene end was trimmed by 6 bases and the J gene end by 3 bases; junction bases not matched to a gene: 9. This CDR3 has 16 residues. Germline V lookup: CDR1 MDHEN, CDR2 SYDVKM. This table comes from immunoSEQ multiplex PCR, and its TCRdb copy is limited to in-frame clones, with some not included. The table has 8,500 to 14,000 clones, around 89% seen once. These data are taken from a study of tumor T cells in aggressive B-cell lymphoma. The sample was tumor tissue. The sequence was obtained from an adult with diffuse large B cell lymphoma. The V gene is TRBV28, the J gene TRBJ2-5, with 11 bases aligning to TRBD2. The CDR3: CASRLGWGLAEETQYF. In nucleotides, the CDR3 is TGTGCCAGCAGGTTGGGATGGGGACTAGCGGAAGAGACCCAGTACTTC.